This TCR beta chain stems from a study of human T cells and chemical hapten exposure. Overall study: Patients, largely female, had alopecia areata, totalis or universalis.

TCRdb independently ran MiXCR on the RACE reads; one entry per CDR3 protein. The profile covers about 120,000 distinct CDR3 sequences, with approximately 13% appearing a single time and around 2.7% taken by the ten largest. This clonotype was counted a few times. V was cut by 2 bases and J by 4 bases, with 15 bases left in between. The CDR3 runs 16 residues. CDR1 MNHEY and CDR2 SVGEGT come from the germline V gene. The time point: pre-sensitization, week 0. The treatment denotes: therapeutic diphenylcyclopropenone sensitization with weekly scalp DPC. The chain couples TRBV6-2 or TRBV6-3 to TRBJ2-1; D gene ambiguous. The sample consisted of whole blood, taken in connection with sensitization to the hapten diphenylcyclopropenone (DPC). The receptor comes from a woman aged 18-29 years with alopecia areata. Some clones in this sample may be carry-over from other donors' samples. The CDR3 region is CASSYVAGPPYNEQFF. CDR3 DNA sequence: TGTGCCAGCAGTTACGTTGCCGGCCCCCCTTACAATGAGCAGTTCTTC.